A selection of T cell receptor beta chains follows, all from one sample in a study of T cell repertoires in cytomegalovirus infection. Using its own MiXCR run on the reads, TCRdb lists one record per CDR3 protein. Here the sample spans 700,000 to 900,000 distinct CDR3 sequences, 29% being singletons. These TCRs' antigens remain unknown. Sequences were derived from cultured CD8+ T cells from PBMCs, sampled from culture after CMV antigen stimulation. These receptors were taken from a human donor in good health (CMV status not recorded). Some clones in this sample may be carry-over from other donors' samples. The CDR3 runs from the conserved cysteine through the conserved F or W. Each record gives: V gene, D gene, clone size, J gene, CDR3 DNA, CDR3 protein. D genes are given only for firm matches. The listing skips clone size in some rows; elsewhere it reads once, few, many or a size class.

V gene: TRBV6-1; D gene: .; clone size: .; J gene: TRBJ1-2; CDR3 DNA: TGTGCCAGCAGTGAAGGACCGAATAACTATGGCTACACCTTC; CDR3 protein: CASSEGPNNYGYTF
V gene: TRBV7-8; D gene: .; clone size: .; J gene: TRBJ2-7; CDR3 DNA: TGTGCCTGCAGACTCACGATTGCGTCAGCCTACGAGCAGTACTTC; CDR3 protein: CACRLTIASAYEQYF
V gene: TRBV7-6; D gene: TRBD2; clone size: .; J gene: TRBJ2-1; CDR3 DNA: TGTGCCAGCAGCTTAGTCGGTAGCGGGATGGATGAGCAGTTCTTC; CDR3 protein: CASSLVGSGMDEQFF
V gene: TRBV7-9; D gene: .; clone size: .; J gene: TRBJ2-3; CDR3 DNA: TGTGCCAGCAGCCCCCCGGAGGGGGCGTGGGATACGCAGTATTTT; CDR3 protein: CASSPPEGAWDTQYF
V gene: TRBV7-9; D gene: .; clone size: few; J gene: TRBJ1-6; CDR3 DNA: TGTGCCAGCAGCTCATCTCTAGGAAATAATTCACCCCTCCACTTT; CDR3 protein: CASSSSLGNNSPLHF
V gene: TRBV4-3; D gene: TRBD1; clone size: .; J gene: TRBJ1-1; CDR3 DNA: TGCGCCAGCAGCCAAGCCAGGGGGGCTGGCACTGAAGCTTTCTTT; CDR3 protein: CASSQARGAGTEAFF
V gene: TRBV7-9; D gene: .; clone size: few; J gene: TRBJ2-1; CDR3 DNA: TGTGCCAGCAGCTTATATGGGGGGCCCGATGAGCAGTTCTTC; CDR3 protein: CASSLYGGPDEQFF
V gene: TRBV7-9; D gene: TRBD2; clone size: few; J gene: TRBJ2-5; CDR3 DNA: TGTGCCAGCAGCGTGACTAGCGGGGGGGCCTGGGAGACCCAGTACTTC; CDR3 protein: CASSVTSGGAWETQYF
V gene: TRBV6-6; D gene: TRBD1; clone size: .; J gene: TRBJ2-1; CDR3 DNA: TGTGCCAGCAGTTACTTACCGGGACAGTACAATGAGCAGTTCTTC; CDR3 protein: CASSYLPGQYNEQFF
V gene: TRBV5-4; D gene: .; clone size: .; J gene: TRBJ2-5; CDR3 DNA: TGTGCCAGCAGCTTGCTCTGGCAGGGCCAAGAGACCCAGTACTTC; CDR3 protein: CASSLLWQGQETQYF
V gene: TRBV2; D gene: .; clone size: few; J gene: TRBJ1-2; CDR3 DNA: TGTGCCAGCAGTGAGCGGTTCTATGGCTACACCTTC; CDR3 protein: CASSERFYGYTF
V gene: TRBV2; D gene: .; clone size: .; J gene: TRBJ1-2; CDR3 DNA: TGTGCCAGCAGTGAACTAGTCGGATATGGCTACACCTTC; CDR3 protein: CASSELVGYGYTF
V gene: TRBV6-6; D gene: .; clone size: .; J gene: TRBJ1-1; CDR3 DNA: TGTGCCGGCTCAGAAGGGCCTGAAGCTTTCTTT; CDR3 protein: CAGSEGPEAFF
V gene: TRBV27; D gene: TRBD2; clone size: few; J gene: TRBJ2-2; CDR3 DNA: TGTGCCAGCAGTCCCCCTAGCGGGGAAGAGACCGGGGAGCTGTTTTTT; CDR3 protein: CASSPPSGEETGELFF
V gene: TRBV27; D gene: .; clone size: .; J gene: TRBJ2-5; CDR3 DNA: TGTGCCAGCAGTTTATCGAGGGCACGTGGAGAGACCCAGTACTTC; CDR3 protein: CASSLSRARGETQYF
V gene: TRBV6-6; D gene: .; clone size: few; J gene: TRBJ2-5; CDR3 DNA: TGTGCCACCGGAATGGGGGACCAAGAGACCCAGTACTTC; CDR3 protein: CATGMGDQETQYF